These T cell receptor beta chains were read from a single sample in a study of CD8+CD57+ T cells in acquired aplastic anemia. Using its own MiXCR run on the reads, TCRdb lists one record per CDR3 protein. Of under 200,000 distinct CDR3 sequences listed, approximately 44% were seen once; the top ten hold 3.2%. Sequenced: sorted CD4+, CD8+, or CD8+CD57+ T cells (not recorded which) from PBMCs. The origin of the receptors is a human donor with aplastic anemia. Each CDR3 is given with its conserved first and last residue. A D gene is named only where the DNA matches it firmly. Not all rows give a size; the values are once, few, many and, for expanded clones, a class.

CDR3 length: 12; D gene: NA; J gene: TRBJ1-5; clone size: NA; V gene: TRBV10-3; CDR3 protein: CANGRGNQPQHF; CDR3 DNA: TGTGCCAACGGACGGGGCAATCAGCCCCAGCATTTT
CDR3 length: 13; D gene: TRBD1; J gene: TRBJ2-7; clone size: NA; V gene: TRBV25-1; CDR3 protein: CATEGTGGYEQYF; CDR3 DNA: TGTGCCACCGAAGGAACAGGGGGCTACGAGCAGTACTTC
CDR3 length: 15; D gene: TRBD1; J gene: TRBJ1-1; clone size: NA; V gene: TRBV7-9; CDR3 protein: CASSAPDRGHTEAFF; CDR3 DNA: TGTGCCAGCAGCGCCCCTGACAGGGGTCACACTGAAGCTTTCTTT
CDR3 length: 16; D gene: NA; J gene: TRBJ2-7; clone size: NA; V gene: TRBV2; CDR3 protein: CARGVGAGHTPYEQYF; CDR3 DNA: TGTGCCAGGGGCGTTGGAGCCGGACATACCCCCTACGAGCAGTACTTC
CDR3 length: 13; D gene: NA; J gene: TRBJ1-1; clone size: NA; V gene: TRBV29-1; CDR3 protein: CSVERRRDTEAFF; CDR3 DNA: TGCAGCGTTGAAAGGCGGAGGGACACTGAAGCTTTCTTT
CDR3 length: 15; D gene: TRBD2; J gene: TRBJ2-5; clone size: many; V gene: TRBV11-2; CDR3 protein: CASSLEGLAKETQYF; CDR3 DNA: TGTGCCAGCAGCTTAGAGGGACTAGCAAAAGAGACCCAGTACTTC
CDR3 length: 21; D gene: TRBD2; J gene: TRBJ2-1; clone size: few; V gene: TRBV14; CDR3 protein: CASSQGIGNDGREQKRDEQFF; CDR3 DNA: TGTGCCAGCAGCCAAGGGATCGGAAATGACGGGAGGGAACAAAAGAGGGATGAGCAGTTCTTC
CDR3 length: 13; D gene: NA; J gene: TRBJ2-1; clone size: many; V gene: TRBV5-5; CDR3 protein: CASSTGQHNEQFF; CDR3 DNA: TGTGCCAGCAGCACCGGACAGCACAATGAGCAGTTCTTC
CDR3 length: 13; D gene: NA; J gene: TRBJ1-1; clone size: NA; V gene: TRBV7-2; CDR3 protein: CASRLSRNTEAFF; CDR3 DNA: TGTGCCAGCAGACTTTCCCGGAACACTGAAGCTTTCTTT
CDR3 length: 15; D gene: TRBD1; J gene: TRBJ1-3; clone size: many; V gene: TRBV5-6; CDR3 protein: CASSAGTGEGNTIYF; CDR3 DNA: TGTGCCAGCAGCGCGGGGACAGGGGAAGGAAACACCATATATTTT
CDR3 length: 13; D gene: NA; J gene: TRBJ2-7; clone size: NA; V gene: TRBV7-9; CDR3 protein: CASSFTAGTEQYF; CDR3 DNA: TGTGCCAGCAGCTTTACAGCGGGTACCGAGCAGTACTTC
CDR3 length: 15; D gene: NA; J gene: TRBJ2-6; clone size: NA; V gene: TRBV7-3; CDR3 protein: CASSLSSNGTNVLTF; CDR3 DNA: TGTGCCAGCAGCCTATCCAGTAATGGGACCAACGTCCTGACTTTC
CDR3 length: 17; D gene: NA; J gene: TRBJ2-7; clone size: many; V gene: TRBV12-3/TRBV12-4; CDR3 protein: CASSLGSSLHTPLEQYF; CDR3 DNA: TGTGCCAGCAGTTTAGGTTCCTCCCTCCACACTCCGTTGGAGCAGTACTTC
CDR3 length: 12; D gene: NA; J gene: TRBJ1-1; clone size: many; V gene: TRBV6-1; CDR3 protein: CASKNPNTEAFF; CDR3 DNA: TGTGCCAGTAAAAACCCGAACACTGAAGCTTTCTTT
CDR3 length: 16; D gene: TRBD1; J gene: TRBJ2-5; clone size: many; V gene: TRBV19; CDR3 protein: CASTETGTGGAETQYF; CDR3 DNA: TGTGCCAGTACCGAAACCGGGACAGGGGGCGCAGAGACCCAGTACTTC
CDR3 length: 13; D gene: NA; J gene: TRBJ1-5; clone size: NA; V gene: TRBV9; CDR3 protein: CASSVSTGPPQHF; CDR3 DNA: TGTGCCAGCAGCGTATCTACAGGTCCCCCCCAGCATTTT
CDR3 length: 15; D gene: NA; J gene: TRBJ1-4; clone size: many; V gene: TRBV11-2; CDR3 protein: CASSLDQWSREKLFF; CDR3 DNA: TGTGCCAGCAGCTTAGATCAGTGGTCGCGAGAAAAACTGTTTTTT
CDR3 length: 15; D gene: NA; J gene: TRBJ2-3; clone size: once; V gene: TRBV10-3; CDR3 protein: CASSQNGGGTDTQYF; CDR3 DNA: TGTGCCAGCAGCCAAAACGGGGGAGGCACAGATACGCAGTATTTT
CDR3 length: 17; D gene: TRBD2; J gene: TRBJ2-5; clone size: NA; V gene: TRBV5-4; CDR3 protein: CASSRSGTSGTKETQYF; CDR3 DNA: TGTGCCAGCAGCCGCTCCGGGACTAGCGGGACTAAAGAGACCCAGTACTTC
CDR3 length: 13; D gene: NA; J gene: TRBJ2-1; clone size: many; V gene: TRBV6-1; CDR3 protein: CASSRTVYNEQFF; CDR3 DNA: TGTGCCAGCAGCCGGACAGTTTACAATGAGCAGTTCTTC
CDR3 length: 15; D gene: NA; J gene: TRBJ1-5; clone size: many; V gene: TRBV5-4; CDR3 protein: CASSRTGTGNQPQHF; CDR3 DNA: TGTGCCAGCAGCCGGACGGGAACAGGGAATCAGCCCCAGCATTTT
CDR3 length: 12; D gene: NA; J gene: TRBJ2-5; clone size: NA; V gene: TRBV7-6; CDR3 protein: CATGPGVETQYF; CDR3 DNA: TGTGCCACAGGCCCGGGAGTAGAGACCCAGTACTTC
CDR3 length: 14; D gene: TRBD1; J gene: TRBJ2-7; clone size: NA; V gene: TRBV6-5; CDR3 protein: CASSYPGQGGEQYF; CDR3 DNA: TGTGCCAGCAGTTACCCGGGACAGGGCGGCGAGCAGTACTTC
CDR3 length: 14; D gene: NA; J gene: TRBJ2-2; clone size: many; V gene: TRBV9; CDR3 protein: CASSPQPNTGELFF; CDR3 DNA: TGTGCCAGCAGCCCTCAGCCGAACACCGGGGAGCTGTTTTTT
CDR3 length: 13; D gene: NA; J gene: TRBJ1-1; clone size: many; V gene: TRBV7-3; CDR3 protein: CASSLIVNTEAFF; CDR3 DNA: TGTGCCAGCAGCTTAATAGTAAACACTGAAGCTTTCTTT
CDR3 length: 14; D gene: TRBD1; J gene: TRBJ2-1; clone size: few; V gene: TRBV25-1; CDR3 protein: CASRSGQAYNEQFF; CDR3 DNA: TGTGCCAGCAGGTCGGGACAGGCCTACAATGAGCAGTTCTTC
CDR3 length: 14; D gene: NA; J gene: TRBJ2-7; clone size: NA; V gene: TRBV12-3/TRBV12-4; CDR3 protein: CASSAGTPTYEQYF; CDR3 DNA: TGTGCCAGCAGCGCCGGGACACCCACTTACGAGCAGTACTTC
CDR3 length: 13; D gene: TRBD2; J gene: TRBJ2-3; clone size: NA; V gene: TRBV10-3; CDR3 protein: CAIRAGGPDTQYF; CDR3 DNA: TGTGCCATCAGAGCGGGAGGTCCCGATACGCAGTATTTT
CDR3 length: 15; D gene: TRBD1; J gene: TRBJ1-5; clone size: few; V gene: TRBV24-1; CDR3 protein: CATSVSGQGSQPQHF; CDR3 DNA: TGTGCCACCAGTGTCTCCGGACAGGGGAGTCAGCCCCAGCATTTT
CDR3 length: 15; D gene: NA; J gene: TRBJ1-2; clone size: NA; V gene: TRBV7-2; CDR3 protein: CASSYGGHGISGYTF; CDR3 DNA: TGTGCCAGCAGCTACGGTGGGCACGGGATCAGTGGCTACACCTTC
CDR3 length: 13; D gene: NA; J gene: TRBJ2-1; clone size: NA; V gene: TRBV19; CDR3 protein: CASSIAYSNEQFF; CDR3 DNA: TGTGCCAGTAGTATCGCTTATTCCAATGAGCAGTTCTTC
CDR3 length: 12; D gene: NA; J gene: TRBJ1-4; clone size: many; V gene: TRBV7-8; CDR3 protein: CASSPAHEKLFF; CDR3 DNA: TGTGCCAGCAGCCCGGCCCACGAAAAACTGTTTTTT
CDR3 length: 14; D gene: NA; J gene: TRBJ2-7; clone size: NA; V gene: TRBV5-8; CDR3 protein: CASSFGRGAYEQYF; CDR3 DNA: TGTGCCAGCAGCTTCGGCCGCGGGGCCTACGAGCAGTACTTC
CDR3 length: 15; D gene: NA; J gene: TRBJ1-5; clone size: many; V gene: TRBV5-1; CDR3 protein: CASSLGVGAGQPQHF; CDR3 DNA: TGCGCCAGCAGCTTGGGTGTGGGCGCCGGGCAGCCCCAGCATTTT
CDR3 length: 16; D gene: NA; J gene: TRBJ2-2; clone size: NA; V gene: TRBV10-2; CDR3 protein: CASSGEGVFNTGELFF; CDR3 DNA: TGCGCCAGCAGTGGTGAAGGGGTCTTTAACACCGGGGAGCTGTTTTTT
CDR3 length: 15; D gene: NA; J gene: TRBJ2-3; clone size: NA; V gene: TRBV10-3; CDR3 protein: CAISEGRGSTDTQYF; CDR3 DNA: TGTGCCATCAGTGAGGGACGGGGAAGCACAGATACGCAGTATTTT
CDR3 length: 14; D gene: NA; J gene: TRBJ2-7; clone size: NA; V gene: TRBV6-1; CDR3 protein: CASSEAEEGYEQYF; CDR3 DNA: TGTGCCAGCAGTGAAGCGGAAGAGGGCTACGAGCAGTACTTC
CDR3 length: 16; D gene: TRBD1; J gene: TRBJ2-3; clone size: NA; V gene: TRBV15; CDR3 protein: CATSRDRTGGADTQYF; CDR3 DNA: TGTGCCACCAGCAGAGATCGAACAGGGGGAGCAGATACGCAGTATTTT
CDR3 length: 19; D gene: TRBD1; J gene: TRBJ1-6; clone size: many; V gene: TRBV12-3/TRBV12-4; CDR3 protein: CASSLQRGRRDSVNSPLHF; CDR3 DNA: TGTGCCAGCAGTTTACAGCGGGGTAGAAGGGACAGCGTGAATTCACCCCTCCACTTT
CDR3 length: 15; D gene: NA; J gene: TRBJ2-7; clone size: NA; V gene: TRBV27; CDR3 protein: CASSLQGGLGYEQYF; CDR3 DNA: TGTGCCAGCAGTTTACAGGGGGGATTAGGATACGAGCAGTACTTC
CDR3 length: 15; D gene: TRBD1; J gene: TRBJ1-2; clone size: NA; V gene: TRBV12-3/TRBV12-4; CDR3 protein: CASSLAGGFGYGYTF; CDR3 DNA: TGTGCCAGCAGTTTGGCAGGGGGCTTCGGCTATGGCTACACCTTC
CDR3 length: 12; D gene: TRBD1; J gene: TRBJ2-7; clone size: NA; V gene: TRBV29-1; CDR3 protein: CSISTGGYEQYF; CDR3 DNA: TGCAGCATTAGTACAGGGGGCTACGAGCAGTACTTC
CDR3 length: 13; D gene: NA; J gene: TRBJ2-2; clone size: NA; V gene: TRBV24-1; CDR3 protein: CATSDRGTRELFF; CDR3 DNA: TGTGCCACCAGTGACAGGGGTACCCGGGAGCTGTTTTTT
CDR3 length: 13; D gene: NA; J gene: TRBJ1-2; clone size: many; V gene: TRBV9; CDR3 protein: CASSVGAEDGYTF; CDR3 DNA: TGTGCCAGCAGCGTAGGGGCTGAAGATGGCTACACCTTC